This note documents a single T cell receptor beta chain sequence. No antigen is known for it. V trimming: 9 bases; J trimming: 0 bases; junction bases outside the gene matches: 6. Germline CDR1 and CDR2: MDHEN and SYDVKM. CDR3 length: 15 amino acids. Every single patient, without exception, relapsed after autologous stem cell transplantation, and brentuximab vedotin exposure varied. This sample was taken from a study of PD-1 blockade in classical Hodgkin lymphoma. The study's findings and limits: Complete responders matched newly diagnosed patients in baseline diversity. Patients who initiated nivolumab within 1 year of ASCT were excluded.

Profiled with immunoSEQ multiplex PCR; TCRdb holds only in-frame clones, not every one. This sample carries approximately 50,000 clones, 88% of them seen once, and the ten largest clones take under 6.5%. The sequence was collected from a human donor with classical Hodgkin lymphoma. The sequences come from peripheral blood mononuclear cells (PBMCs), collected before the second cycle of nivolumab. J is TRBJ2-1 and V is TRBV28; TRBD2 aligns across 9 bases. As DNA, the CDR3 is TGTGCCAGTCGGAGAGCGGGAGGCTCCTACAATGAGCAGTTCTTC. It specifies CASRRAGGSYNEQFF.